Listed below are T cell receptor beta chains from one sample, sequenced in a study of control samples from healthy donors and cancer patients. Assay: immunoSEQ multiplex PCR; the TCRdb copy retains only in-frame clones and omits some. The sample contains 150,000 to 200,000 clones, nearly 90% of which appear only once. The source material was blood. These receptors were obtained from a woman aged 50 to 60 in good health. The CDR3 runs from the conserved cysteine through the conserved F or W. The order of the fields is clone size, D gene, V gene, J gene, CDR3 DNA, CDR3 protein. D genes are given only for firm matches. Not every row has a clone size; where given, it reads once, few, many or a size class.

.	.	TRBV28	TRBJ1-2	TGTGCCAGCAGTTTCGGGTTATTCGGAGGCTACACCTTC	CASSFGLFGGYTF
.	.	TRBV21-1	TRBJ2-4	TGTGCCAGCAGCAAAATCCACAGGAGCGAAACTACTATTACCATAGCCAAAAACATTCAGTACTTC	CASSKIHRSETTITIAKNIQYF
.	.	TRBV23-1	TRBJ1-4	TGCGCCAGCAGTCAACCAACTCCGGGACAAGACCATTTT	CASSQPTPGQDHF
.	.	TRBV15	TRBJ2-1	TGTGCCACCAGCGTAGAATCCTACAATGAGCAGTTCTTC	CATSVESYNEQFF
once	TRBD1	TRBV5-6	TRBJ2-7	TGTGCCAGCAGCCCTGACAGGGGGCGTAACGAGCAGTACTTC	CASSPDRGRNEQYF
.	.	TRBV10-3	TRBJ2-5	TGTGCCATCAGAGGCGACAAGGAAGAGACCCAGTACTTC	CAIRGDKEETQYF
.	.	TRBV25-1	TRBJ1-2	TGTGCCAGCAGTGAATTAGATAGGACCTTCCCCTACACCTTC	CASSELDRTFPYTF
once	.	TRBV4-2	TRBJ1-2	TGTGCCAGCAGCCAAGAGGGTTACGGTACGGCCTATGGCTACACCTTC	CASSQEGYGTAYGYTF
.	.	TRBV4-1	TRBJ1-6	TGCGCCAGCAGCCAGGTGGACAGCTCCTCCTATAATTCACCCCTCCACTTT	CASSQVDSSSYNSPLHF
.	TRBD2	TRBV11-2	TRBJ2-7	TGTGCCAGCAGCCGTAGCGGGGTCTCCTACGAGCAGTACTTC	CASSRSGVSYEQYF
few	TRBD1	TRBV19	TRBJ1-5	TGTGCCAGTAGTCCCCACAGGGGGCGGGTGGAACCCCAGCATTTT	CASSPHRGRVEPQHF
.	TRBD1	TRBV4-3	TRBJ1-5	TGCGCCAGCAGCCAAAACAGGGGGGGAAGGCAGCCCCAGCATTTT	CASSQNRGGRQPQHF
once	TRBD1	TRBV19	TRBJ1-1	TGTGCCAGTAGTCCTCGGACAGGGGGGTGGGTCGGCACTGAAGCTTTCTTT	CASSPRTGGWVGTEAFF
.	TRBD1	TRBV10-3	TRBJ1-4	TGTGCCATCGGGGACAGCCCCAATGAAAAACTGTTTTTT	CAIGDSPNEKLFF
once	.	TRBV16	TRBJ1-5	TGTGCCAGCAGCCAAACAGGGTGGAATCAGCCCCAGCATTTT	CASSQTGWNQPQHF
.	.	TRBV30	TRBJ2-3	TGTGCCTGGAGTCGGCAGGAGTTCGGGGATACGCAGTATTTT	CAWSRQEFGDTQYF
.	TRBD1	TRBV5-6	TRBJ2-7	TGTGCCAGCAGCTGGGGACAGGGAGGCTACGAGCAGTACTTC	CASSWGQGGYEQYF
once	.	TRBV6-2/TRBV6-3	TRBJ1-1	TGTGCCAGCAGTTACACCGGGGCCGACAGGAACACTGAAGCTTTCTTT	CASSYTGADRNTEAFF
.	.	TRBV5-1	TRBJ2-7	TGCGCCAGCAGCACTCTGCCCGCGGCTAGCTCCTACGAGCAGTACTTC	CASSTLPAASSYEQYF
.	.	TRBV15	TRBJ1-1	TGTGCCACCAGCAGCTTGAACACTGAAGCTTTCTTT	CATSSLNTEAFF
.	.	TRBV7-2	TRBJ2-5	TGTGCCAGCAGCTTAGCGTTCGGGGGCGTTGAGACCCAGTACTTC	CASSLAFGGVETQYF
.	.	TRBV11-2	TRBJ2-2	TGTGCCAGCAGCTTCCCGAACGAGGGCGGGGAGCTGTTTTTT	CASSFPNEGGELFF
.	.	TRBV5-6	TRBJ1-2	TGTGCCAGCAGCTTGGGCAGGTTGAGTGGCTACACCTTC	CASSLGRLSGYTF
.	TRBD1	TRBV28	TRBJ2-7	TGTGCCAGCAGTTGGGACAGGGGCTACGAGCAGTACTTC	CASSWDRGYEQYF
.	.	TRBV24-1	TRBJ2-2	TGTGCCACCGGGACGATCACCACCGGGGAGCTGTTTTTT	CATGTITTGELFF
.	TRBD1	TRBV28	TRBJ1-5	TGTGCCACCCGGACAGGGAGGGAAGGGAGCAATCAGCCCCAGCATTTT	CATRTGREGSNQPQHF
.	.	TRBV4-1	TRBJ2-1	TGCGCCAGCAGCCAAGAGGGGAAAGTCTCCTACAATGAGCAGTTCTTC	CASSQEGKVSYNEQFF
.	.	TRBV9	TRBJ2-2	TGTGCCAGCAGCTTCAGGGCCCCTGGGGGGGAGCTGTTTTTT	CASSFRAPGGELFF
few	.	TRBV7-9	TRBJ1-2	TGTGCCAGCAGGCCAGTTTTCAGGGAAGGCTATGGCTACACCTTC	CASRPVFREGYGYTF
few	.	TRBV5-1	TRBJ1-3	TGCGCCAGCAGCTTGTCGATATATTTT	CASSLSIYF
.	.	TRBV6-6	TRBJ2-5	TGTGCCAGCAGCCGGGTTCGAGGGGCCCAAGAGACCCAGTACTTC	CASSRVRGAQETQYF
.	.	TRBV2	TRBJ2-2	TGTGCCAGCAGTGAACTAGGGAGTACCGGGGAGCTGTTTTTT	CASSELGSTGELFF
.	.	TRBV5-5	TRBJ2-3	TGTGCCAGCAGCCGACAGTTACAAAGCACAGATACGCAGTATTTT	CASSRQLQSTDTQYF
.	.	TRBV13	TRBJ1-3	TGTGCCAGCAGCTTAGGCCTCGCGGTTCGAAACACCATATATTTT	CASSLGLAVRNTIYF
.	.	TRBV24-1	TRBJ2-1	TGTGCCACCAGTGAGCTTAGATACAATGAGCAGTTCTTC	CATSELRYNEQFF
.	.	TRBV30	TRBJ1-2	TGTGCCTGCAAGATGACGATTAACTATGGCTACACCTTC	CACKMTINYGYTF
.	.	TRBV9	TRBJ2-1	TGTGCCAGCAGGAGAAATGTGGGTGATGAGCAGTTCTTC	CASRRNVGDEQFF
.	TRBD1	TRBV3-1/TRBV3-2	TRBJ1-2	TGTGCCAGCAGCCAAGGTGTACAGGGGGAGGGCTACACCTTC	CASSQGVQGEGYTF
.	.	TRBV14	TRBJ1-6	TGTGCCAGCAGCCAGGGTCAGGCCCTCCACTTT	CASSQGQALHF
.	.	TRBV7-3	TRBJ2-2	TGTGCCAGCAGCTCTTCGGGGGCCGGGGAGCTGTTTTTT	CASSSSGAGELFF
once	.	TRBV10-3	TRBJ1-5	TGTGCCATCAGTGAAGGGTTTTCGAGCAATCAGCCCCAGCATTTT	CAISEGFSSNQPQHF
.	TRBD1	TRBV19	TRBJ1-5	TGTGCCAGTAGTATCGGGACAGTAGATCAGCCCCAGCATTTT	CASSIGTVDQPQHF
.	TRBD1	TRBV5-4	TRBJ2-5	TGTGCCAGCACCGGGACAGGGGATGAGACCCAGTACTTC	CASTGTGDETQYF
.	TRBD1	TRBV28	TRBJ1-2	TGTGCCAGCAGTTTACGGGACAGAGCTGGCTACACCTTC	CASSLRDRAGYTF
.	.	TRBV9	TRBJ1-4	TGTGCCAGCAGTGCGGGGGGAAGTGAAAAACTGTTTTTT	CASSAGGSEKLFF
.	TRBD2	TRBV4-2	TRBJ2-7	TGTGCCAGCAGCCAAGTCTCGCCTAGCGGCTACGAGCAGTACTTC	CASSQVSPSGYEQYF
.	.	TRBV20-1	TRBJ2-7	TGCAGTGCTAGTACGGCCGAAGAGACTCCTCCGTTCTTTAGCTCCTACGAGCAGTACTTC	CSASTAEETPPFFSSYEQYF
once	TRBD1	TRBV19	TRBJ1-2	TGTGCCAGTAGTATGGAACAGGGGGGCTATGGCTACACCTTC	CASSMEQGGYGYTF
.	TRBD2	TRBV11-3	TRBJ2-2	TGTGCCAGCAGCTTAGGAACGGGGGGGAACACCGGGGAGCTGTTTTTT	CASSLGTGGNTGELFF
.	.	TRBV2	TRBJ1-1	TGTGCCAGCAGTTCAACTCCCCAAGCTTTCTTT	CASSSTPQAFF
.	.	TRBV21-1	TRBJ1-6	TGTGCCAGCAGCAACGGACAGGGGGCTTCCTATAATTCACCCCTCCACTTT	CASSNGQGASYNSPLHF
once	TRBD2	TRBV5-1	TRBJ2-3	TGCGCCAGCAGCTTTGCGACTAGCGGCACAGATACGCAGTATTTT	CASSFATSGTDTQYF
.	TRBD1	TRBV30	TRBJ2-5	TGTGCCTGGAGGTGGCAGGGGGCGGAGACCCAGTACTTC	CAWRWQGAETQYF
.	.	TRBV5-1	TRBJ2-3	TGCGCCAGCAGTACGGGGCAGGTGTCAGATACGCAGTATTTT	CASSTGQVSDTQYF
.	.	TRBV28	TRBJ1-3	TGTGCCAGCAGTTTTCGACTAACTGGAAACACCATATATTTT	CASSFRLTGNTIYF
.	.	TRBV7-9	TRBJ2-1	TGTGCCAGCAGCTTACCGGCGGGGCGCAATGAGCAGTTCTTC	CASSLPAGRNEQFF
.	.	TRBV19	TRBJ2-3	TGTGCCAGTAGAACCGGGAGCACAGATACGCAGTATTTT	CASRTGSTDTQYF
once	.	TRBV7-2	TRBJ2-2	TGTGCCAGCAGCTTAGGGACAGTCAGCACCGGGGAGCTGTTTTTT	CASSLGTVSTGELFF
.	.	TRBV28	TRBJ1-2	TGTGCCAGCAGTCGTGGGGAGTCAGTTTATGGCTACACCTTC	CASSRGESVYGYTF
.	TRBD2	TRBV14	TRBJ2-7	TGTGCCAGCAGCCAAGATGGGGGACTAGCGGGGCCCTACGAGCAGTACTTC	CASSQDGGLAGPYEQYF